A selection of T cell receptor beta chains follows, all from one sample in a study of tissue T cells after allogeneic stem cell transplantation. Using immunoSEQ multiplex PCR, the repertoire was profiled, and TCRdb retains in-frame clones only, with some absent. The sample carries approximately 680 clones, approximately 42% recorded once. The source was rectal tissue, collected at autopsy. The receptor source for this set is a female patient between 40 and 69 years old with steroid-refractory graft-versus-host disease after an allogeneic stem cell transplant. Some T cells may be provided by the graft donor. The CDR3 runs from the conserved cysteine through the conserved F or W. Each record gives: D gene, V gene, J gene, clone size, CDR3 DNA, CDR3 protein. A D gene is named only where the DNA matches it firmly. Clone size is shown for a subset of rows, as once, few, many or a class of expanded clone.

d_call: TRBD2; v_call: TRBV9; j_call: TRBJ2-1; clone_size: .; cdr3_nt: TGTGCCAGCAGCGCCCGAGGACTAGGCAATGAGCAGTTCTTC; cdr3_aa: CASSARGLGNEQFF
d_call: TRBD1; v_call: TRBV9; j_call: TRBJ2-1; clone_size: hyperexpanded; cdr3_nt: TGTGCCAGCAGCGCTAGGCCGTGGACAGGGTTAAACAATGAGCAGTTCTTC; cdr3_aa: CASSARPWTGLNNEQFF
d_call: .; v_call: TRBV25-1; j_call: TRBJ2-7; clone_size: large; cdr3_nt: TGTGCCAGCAGTGACCGGGGGTACGAGCAGTACTTC; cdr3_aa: CASSDRGYEQYF
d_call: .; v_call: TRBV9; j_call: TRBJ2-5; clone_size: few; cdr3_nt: TGTGCCAGCAGCGTAGGGTCCAAGTCTACGGAGACCCAGTACTTC; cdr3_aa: CASSVGSKSTETQYF
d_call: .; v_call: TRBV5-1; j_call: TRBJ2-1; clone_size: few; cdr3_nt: TGCGCCAGCAGCTGGGTCTCGGAGGGTGAGCAGTTCTTC; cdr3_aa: CASSWVSEGEQFF
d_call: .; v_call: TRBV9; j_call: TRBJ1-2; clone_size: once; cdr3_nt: TGTGCCAGCAGCGTAGGTCCAGGCGTAGGCTACACCTTC; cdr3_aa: CASSVGPGVGYTF
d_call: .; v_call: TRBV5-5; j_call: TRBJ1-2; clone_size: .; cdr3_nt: TGTGCCAGCAGCTTGACAGGGCCCTATGGCTACACCTTC; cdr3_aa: CASSLTGPYGYTF
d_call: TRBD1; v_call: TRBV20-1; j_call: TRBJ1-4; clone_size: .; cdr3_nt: TGCAGTGCTATTGACAGGGTGGGGGATAATGAAAAACTGTTTTTT; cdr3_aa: CSAIDRVGDNEKLFF
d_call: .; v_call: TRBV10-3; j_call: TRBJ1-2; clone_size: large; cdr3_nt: TGTGCCATCAGTGACTCCCGGGGTTATGGCTACACCTTC; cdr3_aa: CAISDSRGYGYTF
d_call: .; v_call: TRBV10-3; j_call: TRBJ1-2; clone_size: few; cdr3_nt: TGTGCCATCAGCGCAGGGTCGTATGGCTACACCTTC; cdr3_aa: CAISAGSYGYTF
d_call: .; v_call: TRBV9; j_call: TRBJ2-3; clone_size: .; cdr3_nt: TGTGCCAGCAGCGTAAGAGTGGGGAGTGGGGCAGATACGCAGTATTTT; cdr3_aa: CASSVRVGSGADTQYF
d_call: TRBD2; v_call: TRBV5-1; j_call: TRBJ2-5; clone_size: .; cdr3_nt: TGCGCCAGCAGCCCAGCGGGGGGACAAGAGACCCAGTACTTC; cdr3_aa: CASSPAGGQETQYF
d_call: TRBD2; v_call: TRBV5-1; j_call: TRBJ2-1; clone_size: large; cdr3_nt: TGCGCCAGCAGCTTGGTTCCCCGGGGGGGCCGTCTCTACAATGAGCAGTTCTTC; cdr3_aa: CASSLVPRGGRLYNEQFF
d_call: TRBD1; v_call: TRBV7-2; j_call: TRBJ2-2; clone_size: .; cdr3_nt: TGTGCCAGCAGCTTATTAGGACAGGGGTTAGGGGAGCTGTTTTTT; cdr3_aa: CASSLLGQGLGELFF